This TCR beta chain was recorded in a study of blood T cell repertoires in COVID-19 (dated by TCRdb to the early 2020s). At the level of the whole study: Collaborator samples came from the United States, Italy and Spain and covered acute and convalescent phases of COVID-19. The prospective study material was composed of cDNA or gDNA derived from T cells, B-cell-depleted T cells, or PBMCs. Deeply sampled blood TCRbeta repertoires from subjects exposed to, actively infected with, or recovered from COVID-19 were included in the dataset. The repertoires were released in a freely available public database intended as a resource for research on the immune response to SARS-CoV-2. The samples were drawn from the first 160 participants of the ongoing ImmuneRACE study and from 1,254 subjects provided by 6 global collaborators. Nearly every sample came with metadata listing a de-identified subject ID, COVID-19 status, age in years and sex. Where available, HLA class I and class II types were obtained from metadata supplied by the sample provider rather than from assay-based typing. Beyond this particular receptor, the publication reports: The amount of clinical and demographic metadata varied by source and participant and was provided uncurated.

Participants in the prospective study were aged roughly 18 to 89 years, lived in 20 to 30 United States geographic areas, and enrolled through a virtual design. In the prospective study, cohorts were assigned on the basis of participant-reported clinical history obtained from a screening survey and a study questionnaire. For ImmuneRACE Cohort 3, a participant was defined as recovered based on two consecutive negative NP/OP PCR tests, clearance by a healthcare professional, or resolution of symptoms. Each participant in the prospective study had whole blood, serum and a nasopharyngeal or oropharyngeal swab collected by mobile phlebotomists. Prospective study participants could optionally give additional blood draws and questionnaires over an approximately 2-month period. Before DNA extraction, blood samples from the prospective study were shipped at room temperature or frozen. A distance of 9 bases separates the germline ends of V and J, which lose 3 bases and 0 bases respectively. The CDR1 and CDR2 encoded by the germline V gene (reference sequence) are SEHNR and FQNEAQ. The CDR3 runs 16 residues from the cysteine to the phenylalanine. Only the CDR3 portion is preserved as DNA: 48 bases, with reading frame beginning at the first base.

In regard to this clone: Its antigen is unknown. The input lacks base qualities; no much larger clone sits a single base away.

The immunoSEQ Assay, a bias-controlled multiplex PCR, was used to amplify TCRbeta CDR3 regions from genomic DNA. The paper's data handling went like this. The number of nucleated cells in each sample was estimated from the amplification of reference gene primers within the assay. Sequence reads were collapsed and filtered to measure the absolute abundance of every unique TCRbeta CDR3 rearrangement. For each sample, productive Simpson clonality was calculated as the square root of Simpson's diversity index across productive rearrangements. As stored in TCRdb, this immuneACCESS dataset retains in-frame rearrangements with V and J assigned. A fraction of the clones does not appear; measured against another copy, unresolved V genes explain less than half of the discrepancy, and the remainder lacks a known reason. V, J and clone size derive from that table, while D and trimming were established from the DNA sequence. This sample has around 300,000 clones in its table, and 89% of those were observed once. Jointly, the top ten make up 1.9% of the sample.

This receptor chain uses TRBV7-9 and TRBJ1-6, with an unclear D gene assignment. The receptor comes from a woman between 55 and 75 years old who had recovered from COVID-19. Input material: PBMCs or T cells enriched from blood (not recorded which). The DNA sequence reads TGTGCCAGCAGCTTTATAGTAAACTCCTATAATTCACCCCTCCACTTT. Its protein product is CASSFIVNSYNSPLHF. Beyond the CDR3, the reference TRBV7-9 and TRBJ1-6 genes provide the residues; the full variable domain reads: DTGVSQNPRHKITKRGQNVTFRCDPISEHNRLYWYRQTLGQGPEFLTYFQNEAQLEKSRLLSDRFSAERPKGSFSTLEIQRTEQGDSAMYLCASSFIVNSYNSPLHFGNGTRLTVT.